A selection of T cell receptor beta chains follows, all from one sample in a study of pediatric ulcerative colitis. TCRdb's table, derived via immunoSEQ multiplex PCR, lists solely in-frame clones and lacks some. The sample shows tens of thousands of clones, 87% of them seen only once. Sequenced material: blood. These receptors originate from a boy aged 10-17 years who was a control in a study of pediatric ulcerative colitis. Both conserved end residues are part of each CDR3. The order of the fields is clone size, V gene, D gene, J gene, CDR3 DNA, CDR3 protein. The D gene is left open where the match is weak. Rows give clone size only sometimes, using once, few, many, or a class for an expanded clone.

.	TRBV29-1	.	TRBJ1-2	TGCAGCGTTGAAGTTGTGGTAGGGATTAATGGCTACACCTTC	CSVEVVVGINGYTF
.	TRBV28	TRBD2	TRBJ2-7	TGTGCCAGCTTGGCGGCGGGAGGGCCCCACGAGCAGTACTTC	CASLAAGGPHEQYF
.	TRBV5-4	.	TRBJ1-1	TGTGCCAGCAGCTCGGTTTCATCGAACACTGAAGCTTTCTTT	CASSSVSSNTEAFF
.	TRBV9	.	TRBJ2-7	TGTGCCAGCAGCGTAGGGAGTTCCAGCTCCTACGAGCAGTACTTC	CASSVGSSSSYEQYF
.	TRBV6-6	.	TRBJ2-5	TGTGCCAGCAGTTCGCCGACAGGCTCAGAGACCCAGTACTTC	CASSSPTGSETQYF
.	TRBV4-2	.	TRBJ1-5	TGTGCCAGCAGCCAAGACGGGGGTTTTGGGCAGTCGAATCAGCCCCAGCATTTT	CASSQDGGFGQSNQPQHF
.	TRBV6-5	.	TRBJ1-1	TGTGCCAGCAGACGTTTAGACATGTGGAACACTGAAGCTTTCTTT	CASRRLDMWNTEAFF
once	TRBV5-8	TRBD1	TRBJ1-3	TGTGCCAGCAGCTTGAGGACAGGGGGTGGAAACACCATATATTTT	CASSLRTGGGNTIYF
once	TRBV6-4	TRBD2	TRBJ2-1	TGTGCCAGCAGTCCTACTAGCGGGGGGGTCAATGAGCAGTTCTTC	CASSPTSGGVNEQFF
.	TRBV27	TRBD1	TRBJ1-4	TGTGCCAGCAGTTCCCCGGGACAGGGGCACGAAAAACTGTTTTTT	CASSSPGQGHEKLFF
.	TRBV9	.	TRBJ1-2	TGTGCCAGCAGGCTGGATGGGGGTTACTATGGCTACACCTTC	CASRLDGGYYGYTF
.	TRBV25-1	.	TRBJ1-4	TGTGCCAGCAGTGGAGGGGTTCGGAATGAAAAACTGTTTTTT	CASSGGVRNEKLFF
.	TRBV5-6	TRBD1	TRBJ2-1	TGTGCCAGCAGCTGGGGACAGGGCTACAATGAGCAGTTCTTC	CASSWGQGYNEQFF
few	TRBV6-6	.	TRBJ1-2	TGTGCCAGCAGTTACTCGACGGCAAATGGCTACACCTTC	CASSYSTANGYTF
.	TRBV10-2	.	TRBJ1-1	TGCGCCAGCAGTGAGTTACTTTACTCCAGGGTTGCGAACACTGAAGCTTTCTTT	CASSELLYSRVANTEAFF
.	TRBV28	TRBD1	TRBJ1-2	TGTGCCAGCAGTTTTGTCGTCATTGGACAGGGTTGGGGCGGCTACACCTTC	CASSFVVIGQGWGGYTF
.	TRBV30	TRBD1	TRBJ1-1	TGTGCCTGGAGTCCCGGGACAGGGTACGGTGAAGCTTTCTTT	CAWSPGTGYGEAFF
.	TRBV5-1	.	TRBJ1-1	TGCGCCAGCAGCCCGTACCGAGCGAACACTGAAGCTTTCTTT	CASSPYRANTEAFF
.	TRBV7-2	.	TRBJ1-6	TGTGCCAGCAGCTTACGTCGAGGGAGCTCCTATAATTCACCCCTCCACTTT	CASSLRRGSSYNSPLHF
.	TRBV19	TRBD2	TRBJ2-1	TGTGCCAGTAGTATCGGGCTAGCGGTCCATGAGCAGTTCTTC	CASSIGLAVHEQFF
.	TRBV7-9	.	TRBJ2-3	TGTGCCAGCAGCAAAACCCAACTCGATACGCAGTATTTT	CASSKTQLDTQYF
.	TRBV5-4	.	TRBJ2-5	TGTGCCAGCAGCTTGGGTTTGCTCACAGGGCTAGGAGAGACCCAGTACTTC	CASSLGLLTGLGETQYF
.	TRBV7-8	TRBD1	TRBJ1-1	TGTGCCAGCAGCTCGAACAGGGGGCGCGGGTATGAAGCTTTCTTT	CASSSNRGRGYEAFF
.	TRBV28	TRBD1	TRBJ2-7	TGTGCCAGCAGTTTACCGGACAGGGTCGAGCAGTACTTC	CASSLPDRVEQYF
.	TRBV25-1	TRBD1	TRBJ1-5	TGTGCCAGCAGCAGTACAGGGGGCGTCAATCAGCCCCAGCATTTT	CASSSTGGVNQPQHF
.	TRBV9	.	TRBJ2-7	TGTGCCAGCAGCGTAGCCCAGGACAGAGGGATGGTCGAGCAGTACTTC	CASSVAQDRGMVEQYF
few	TRBV5-1	TRBD1	TRBJ1-4	TGCGCCAGCAGCGACGGGACAGGGGGCACTGAAAAACTGTTTTTT	CASSDGTGGTEKLFF
.	TRBV18	.	TRBJ1-1	TGTGCCAGCTCGTCGGGTAACACTGAAGCTTTCTTT	CASSSGNTEAFF
.	TRBV2	.	TRBJ2-3	TGTGCCAGCAGAACCGGGCAGGGAACAGATACGCAGTATTTT	CASRTGQGTDTQYF
few	TRBV9	TRBD1	TRBJ2-7	TGTGCCAGCAGCGACGGGACAGGGGATGGCGAGCAGTACTTC	CASSDGTGDGEQYF
once	TRBV29-1	.	TRBJ2-7	TGCAGCGTTTGGGGGACTGAAGGTCCCTACGAGCAGTACTTC	CSVWGTEGPYEQYF
.	TRBV2	.	TRBJ2-2	TGTGCCAGCAGTGGACATTTGAACACCGGGGAGCTGTTTTTT	CASSGHLNTGELFF
.	TRBV28	TRBD2	TRBJ2-7	TGTGCCAGCAGTTCCCTAGCGGGAGGGCCCTACGAGCAGTACTTC	CASSSLAGGPYEQYF
once	TRBV2	.	TRBJ2-2	TGTGCCAGCATCTCGAAACAGGGCCTTACAACCGGGGAGCTGTTTTTT	CASISKQGLTTGELFF
.	TRBV2	TRBD2	TRBJ2-1	TGTGCCAGCACCGGGCGTGGGACTAGCGGTTACAATGAGCAGTTCTTC	CASTGRGTSGYNEQFF
.	TRBV5-1	TRBD1	TRBJ2-5	TGCGCCAGCAGCCCCGGACAGGGTCTGGAGACCCAGTACTTC	CASSPGQGLETQYF
.	TRBV19	.	TRBJ1-2	TGTGCCAGTAGTTCATCGACAGAAGGCTATGGCTACACCTTC	CASSSSTEGYGYTF
.	TRBV7-9	.	TRBJ2-5	TGTGCCAGCAGCTTAAACGCTGGGCAAGAGACCCAGTACTTC	CASSLNAGQETQYF
.	TRBV2	TRBD1	TRBJ2-6	TGTGCCAGCAGTGAAACAGGGGAAGCTGGGGCCAACGTCCTGACTTTC	CASSETGEAGANVLTF
.	TRBV12-5	.	TRBJ1-1	TGTGCTAGTGGTTTGACGCCGGGCGGCCCCCCAGAAGCTTTCTTT	CASGLTPGGPPEAFF
.	TRBV18	TRBD2	TRBJ2-2	TGTGCCAGCTCACCACTTAGCCCAGCGGGAGATGCCGGGGAGCTGTTTTTT	CASSPLSPAGDAGELFF
once	TRBV6-5	.	TRBJ1-3	TGTGCCAGCAGTTATACGGGAGGTGGAAACACCATATATTTT	CASSYTGGGNTIYF
.	TRBV11-3	TRBD1	TRBJ2-1	TGTGCCAGCAGCTCGGACAGGGGGAAAGAGTTCTTC	CASSSDRGKEFF
few	TRBV2	TRBD2	TRBJ2-7	TGTGCCAGCAGTGAAATGGGTAGCGGGGTTTACGAGCAGTACTTC	CASSEMGSGVYEQYF
few	TRBV19	.	TRBJ1-5	TGTGCCAGTAGTATATCGGTGGGACAGCCCCAGCATTTT	CASSISVGQPQHF
.	TRBV18	.	TRBJ1-1	TGTGCCAGCTCCCTTGGACCGACCCCCGGGGTGAACACTGAAGCTTTCTTT	CASSLGPTPGVNTEAFF
.	TRBV29-1	TRBD2	TRBJ2-7	TGCAGCGTTGTGCGCGGGGGTTCCGAGCAGTACTTC	CSVVRGGSEQYF
.	TRBV15	.	TRBJ1-5	TGTGCCACCAGCAGAGATTTAGGATATAGCAATCAGCCCCAGCATTTT	CATSRDLGYSNQPQHF
.	TRBV9	.	TRBJ1-2	TGTGCCAGCAGCGGGCTTACGCCTCCCCACTATGGCTACACCTTC	CASSGLTPPHYGYTF
.	TRBV29-1	TRBD1	TRBJ1-2	TGCAGCGTCGGACAGGGGCCGAACTATGGCTACACCTTC	CSVGQGPNYGYTF
.	TRBV5-8	TRBD1	TRBJ2-3	TGTGCCAGCAGCCACCGACAGGGGTCAGATACGCAGTATTTT	CASSHRQGSDTQYF
few	TRBV5-1	.	TRBJ1-2	TGCGCCAGCAGCTTGCTGGGAGAGTTGGGCTACACCTTC	CASSLLGELGYTF